This is a list of T cell receptor beta chains from one sample in a study of shared clonotypes between healthy human individuals. TCRdb keeps only in-frame clones here, not all; method: immunoSEQ multiplex PCR. Of about 600,000 clones in the sample, 95% to 98% were seen once. Sequencing used naive CD4+ T cells sorted from blood. The receptors stem from a woman under 40 in good health. Both conserved end residues are part of each CDR3. D genes are given only for firm matches. Part of the rows lack a size; the others show once, few, many or a class for expanded clones.

>16|TRBV5-1|TRBJ2-5|NA|TRBD1
TGCGCCAGCAGCGAGCTCATCGGGACAGACAAAGAGACCCAGTACTTC
CASSELIGTDKETQYF
>14|TRBV11-2|TRBJ2-1|NA|NA
TGTGCCAGCAGCTTAGCGGGAGCATACAATGAGCAGTTCTTC
CASSLAGAYNEQFF
>14|TRBV4-1|TRBJ2-7|NA|TRBD1
TGCGCCAGCAGCCTCATTGACAGGGGTGGCGAGCAGTACTTC
CASSLIDRGGEQYF
>14|TRBV19|TRBJ1-1|NA|NA
TGTGCCCTCCTCGGGGGGTACTTGAACACTGAAGCTTTCTTT
CALLGGYLNTEAFF
>12|TRBV2|TRBJ2-7|NA|NA
TGTGCCAGCAGAGGACTTAGCTACGAGCAGTACTTC
CASRGLSYEQYF
>15|TRBV28|TRBJ2-1|NA|TRBD2
TGTGCCAGCATGTCTAGCGGGAGCTCCTACAATGAGCAGTTCTTC
CASMSSGSSYNEQFF
>13|TRBV30|TRBJ2-7|NA|TRBD2
TGTGCCTGGGGGGACTATAAAAACTACGAGCAGTACTTC
CAWGDYKNYEQYF
>14|TRBV4-1|TRBJ2-7|few|NA
TGCGCCAGCAGCCAAGTCCGAAGTTCCTACGAGCAGTACTTC
CASSQVRSSYEQYF
>15|TRBV19|TRBJ2-1|NA|TRBD2
TGTGCCAGTATTCGGGCTAGCGGGAGTTTTGGTGAGCAGTTCTTC
CASIRASGSFGEQFF
>13|TRBV6-5|TRBJ2-1|NA|NA
TGTGCCAGCAGTTCATACACCTACAATGAGCAGTTCTTC
CASSSYTYNEQFF
>15|TRBV2|TRBJ1-5|NA|NA
TGTGCCAGCAGTGAAGCGGCGACGGCAAATCAGCCCCAGCATTTT
CASSEAATANQPQHF
>16|TRBV28|TRBJ2-7|NA|TRBD1
TGTGCCAGCAGTTTATCCTCCGGGACAGGGGGCTACGAGCAGTACTTC
CASSLSSGTGGYEQYF
>14|TRBV25-1|TRBJ2-5|NA|NA
TGTGCCAGCAGCCCTTTCGACGGGGACGTGGCCCAGTACTTC
CASSPFDGDVAQYF
>16|TRBV4-2|TRBJ2-3|NA|NA
TGTGCCAGCAGCCGTCGGGGCGCTGCTAGCACAGATACGCAGTATTTT
CASSRRGAASTDTQYF
>14|TRBV2|TRBJ1-5|once|TRBD1
TGTGCCAGCACCGACAGGGATAGCAATCAGCCCCAGCATTTT
CASTDRDSNQPQHF
>18|TRBV27|TRBJ1-4|NA|TRBD1
TGTGCCAGCAGTCCCTACCGGCTACGACAGGGGATTTATGAAAAACTGTTTTTT
CASSPYRLRQGIYEKLFF
>16|TRBV2|TRBJ1-5|NA|TRBD1
TGTGCCAGCAGGCCACAGACAGGGAGTAGCAATCAGCCCCAGCATTTT
CASRPQTGSSNQPQHF
>13|TRBV19|TRBJ1-3|NA|NA
TGTGCCAGTAGCGTAGACTCTGGAAACACCATATATTTT
CASSVDSGNTIYF
>14|TRBV28|TRBJ1-3|NA|NA
TGTGCCAGCAGTTTAGCCAGGGAGGGAAACACCATATATTTT
CASSLAREGNTIYF
>16|TRBV5-1|TRBJ2-2|NA|TRBD2
TGCGCCAGCAGCCCCGGCGGGAGGGGCAACACCGGGGAGCTGTTTTTT
CASSPGGRGNTGELFF
>16|TRBV4-2|TRBJ2-7|NA|NA
TGTGCCAGCAGCCAAGAGGTGGTGCCAGGGTCCTACGAGCAGTACTTC
CASSQEVVPGSYEQYF
>14|TRBV7-2|TRBJ1-4|NA|NA
TGTGCCAGCAGCTCCCCTCGGGGGAATGAAAAACTGTTTTTT
CASSSPRGNEKLFF
>15|TRBV5-1|TRBJ2-7|NA|NA
TGCGCCAGCAGCCTGGCCGGGACACCATACTACGAGCAGTACTTC
CASSLAGTPYYEQYF
>15|TRBV4-2|TRBJ1-2|NA|NA
TGTGCCAGCAGCCAAGATCCGGGGACTTACTATGGCTACACCTTC
CASSQDPGTYYGYTF
>19|TRBV4-1|TRBJ2-3|NA|TRBD2
TGCGCCAGCAGCCAAGAATCTGGTCTGGGACTAGCGGCTTCAGATACGCAGTATTTT
CASSQESGLGLAASDTQYF
>12|TRBV27|TRBJ2-5|few|NA
TGTGCCAGCAGTTGGGGTGTGGAGACCCAGTACTTC
CASSWGVETQYF
>16|TRBV28|TRBJ2-3|NA|TRBD2
TGTGCCAGCAGCCAAGGACTAGCGGGAGTGGCAGATACGCAGTATTTT
CASSQGLAGVADTQYF
>14|TRBV18|TRBJ1-5|NA|TRBD1
TGTGCCAGCTCACCGGGACAGGGGGGTCAGCCCCAGCATTTT
CASSPGQGGQPQHF
>13|TRBV28|TRBJ2-7|NA|TRBD2
TGTGCCAGCGGGGGGACTAGCGCGTACGAGCAGTACTTC
CASGGTSAYEQYF
>14|TRBV4-2|TRBJ2-1|NA|TRBD1
TGTGCCAGCAGCCAGGCCGACAGGGGCTATGAGCAGTTCTTC
CASSQADRGYEQFF
>14|TRBV11-2|TRBJ2-7|NA|NA
TGTGCCAGCAGCTTAGATCGAAACTCCTACGAGCAGTACTTC
CASSLDRNSYEQYF
>10|TRBV19|TRBJ1-1|NA|NA
TGTGCCAGTAATTGCACTGAAGCTTTCTTT
CASNCTEAFF
>14|TRBV10-3|TRBJ1-5|NA|TRBD1
TGTGCCATCAGTGACCAGGACAGGAGTCGACCCCAGCATTTT
CAISDQDRSRPQHF
>12|TRBV6-1|TRBJ1-2|NA|NA
TGTGCCAGCCAAATAGGGCTCTATGGCTACACCTTC
CASQIGLYGYTF
>14|TRBV9|TRBJ1-1|NA|NA
TGTGCCAGCAGCGTTAACAGTATTAACACTGAAGCTTTCTTT
CASSVNSINTEAFF
>14|TRBV28|TRBJ2-5|NA|NA
TGTGCCAGCAGTCCCTCCGGGGATAAAGAGACCCAGTACTTC
CASSPSGDKETQYF